What follows are 8 T cell receptor beta chains derived from one specimen sequenced in a study of human T cells and chemical hapten exposure. The time point: patch test 1, 2 weeks after DPC sensitization. Treatment in this sample: therapeutic diphenylcyclopropenone sensitization with weekly scalp DPC. Each CDR3 protein gets one entry after TCRdb re-called the RACE reads with MiXCR. The sample consists of tens of thousands of distinct CDR3 sequences, approximately 35% of them appearing once. The material sequenced was whole blood, taken in connection with sensitization to the hapten diphenylcyclopropenone (DPC). The receptors shown here come from a man aged 35 to 55 with alopecia areata. Some clones in this sample may be carry-over from other donors' samples.

The rearrangement uses TRBV4-1 and TRBJ2-7; 8 nucleotides line up with TRBD2. V trimming: 0 bases; J trimming: 1 base; junction bases outside the gene matches: 5. Germline values: CDR1 MGHRA, CDR2 YSYEKL. The CDR3 has 16 amino acids. The DNA of the CDR3 is TGCGCCAGCAGCCAAGATCATCCGGGAGGGTCCTACGAGCAGTACTTC. Protein: CASSQDHPGGSYEQYF.

The J gene is TRBJ1-5, the V gene TRBV12-3 or TRBV12-4, with D hard to call. With 7 bases removed from V and 0 bases from J, the gap between germline ends came to 10 bases. The CDR3 extends over 14 amino acids. CDR3 loop: CASNLLGSNQPQHF. For the CDR3, the DNA is TGTGCCAGCAATCTACTTGGTAGCAATCAGCCCCAGCATTTT.

This clonotype was seen a few times. The chain joins TRBV27 to TRBJ1-1, with D uncertain. CDR1 and CDR2 (germline): MNHEY, SMNVEV (reference sequence). This CDR3 has 14 amino acids. V shed 2 bases and J shed 0 bases, with 7 bases lying between them. The CDR3 region has the DNA TGTGCCAGCAGTTTAACGGAAATGAACACTGAAGCTTTCTTT. This sequence encodes CASSLTEMNTEAFF.

The chain recombines TRBV4-2 with TRBJ2-3, with D tentatively TRBD2 (6 bases). Germline V CDR1 and CDR2: LGHNA, YNFKEQ. With 1 base removed from V and 0 bases from J, the gap between germline ends came to 14 bases. This CDR3 has 17 residues. Here the CDR3 DNA reads TGTGCCAGCAGCCAAGTGGAAGGGACTCGAAGCACAGATACGCAGTATTTT. Residues: CASSQVEGTRSTDTQYF.

This clonotype was seen only a few times. The chain uses TRBV2 and TRBJ2-7; TRBD1 matches at 7 bases. This CDR3 contains 11 residues. After removal of 8 bases from V and 4 bases from J, the junction contained 2 bases not matched to a gene. Germline assignment: CDR1 SNHLY and CDR2 FYNNEI. The CDR3 DNA reads as TGTGCCAGCGACAGGGCTTACGAGCAGTACTTC. Its protein is CASDRAYEQYF.

This clonotype was seen more than once but under ten times. This rearrangement joins TRBV6-5 to TRBJ2-1, with a possible D match to TRBD1 (5 bases). CDR3 length: 15 amino acids. Germline loops: CDR1 MNHEY, CDR2 SVGAGI. The ends were cut back, 3 bases at V and 4 bases at J, with 13 bases in the middle. CDR3 amino acids: CASSYMVDKYNEQFF. CDR3 DNA sequence: TGTGCCAGCAGTTATATGGTGGACAAGTACAATGAGCAGTTCTTC.

This clonotype has only a few counts. The CDR3 bases are TGTGCCAGCAGGAAGACAGGGGGCTTGTCTACAGATACGCAGTATTTT. This codes for CASRKTGGLSTDTQYF. The chain combines TRBV6-6 with TRBJ2-3, with 10 bases aligning to TRBD1. Germline loops: CDR1 MNHNY, CDR2 SVGAGI (reference sequence). The CDR3 covers 16 residues. V dropped 6 bases and J dropped 3; count of bases not matched to a gene: 9.

The chain carries TRBV28 and TRBJ2-5; 7 nucleotides line up with TRBD1. The CDR3 covers 13 residues. Trimming at V came to 6 bases and at J to 3 bases, leaving 4 bases not matched to a gene. Per the germline V gene, CDR1 is MDHEN and CDR2 is SYDVKM. This CDR3 is CASSTGVKETQYF. CDR3 in DNA: TGTGCCAGCAGCACAGGGGTCAAAGAGACCCAGTACTTC.